This T cell receptor beta chain was identified during a study of blood T cell repertoires in COVID-19. Study information: Nucleic acid was either cDNA or gDNA, and it came from T cells, B-cell-depleted T cells, or PBMCs.

Profiling relied on immunoSEQ multiplex PCR, and the TCRdb table lists in-frame clones only, not all of them. The sample has 50,000 or so clones; 75% to 80% are singletons. Germline loops: CDR1 SGHNT, CDR2 YYREEE (reference sequence). The CDR3 extends over 16 amino acids. The ends were cut back, 5 bases at V and 6 bases at J, with 21 bases in the middle. This clonotype was sampled from a human donor with active or convalescent COVID-19. The donor label of this sample is uncertain. The chain couples TRBV5-4 to TRBJ2-1, with D possibly being TRBD2 (6 bases). The sample taken for sequencing was peripheral blood. The CDR3 DNA is TGTGCCAGCAGAAACCCCCCCGGTGCCGGGGGCAATGAGCAGTTCTTC. Its protein product is CASRNPPGAGGNEQFF.